These 22 T cell receptor beta chains were all obtained from the same sample, sequenced in a study of blood T cell repertoires in COVID-19. Profiled with immunoSEQ multiplex PCR; TCRdb holds only in-frame clones, not every one. The data show around 50,000 clones, more than 75% seen once. Sequencing was carried out using peripheral blood. The receptors were sampled from a woman older than 75 with acute or convalescent COVID-19.

The chain recombines TRBV20-1 with TRBJ2-7, with D possibly TRBD2 on 5 matching bases. CDR1 is DFQATT and CDR2 is SNEGSKA in the germline V gene (reference sequence). V lost 5 bases to trimming and J lost 4 bases, with 9 bases between them. CDR3 length: 11 amino acids. As DNA, the CDR3 is TGCAGTGCTCCCCGGGGTTACGAGCAGTACTTC. It codes for CSAPRGYEQYF.

The J gene is TRBJ1-3, the V gene TRBV19; D may be TRBD1 (5 bases). CDR1 is LNHDA, CDR2 SQIVND, per germline (reference sequence). V was shortened by 6 bases and J by 3 bases, with 15 bases between the two germline ends. The CDR3 is made up of 15 amino acids. The CDR3, as DNA: TGTGCCAGTAGAAGACAGTCCTCCCTTGGAAACACCATATATTTT. As protein: CASRRQSSLGNTIYF. Complete variable domain (other parts from reference TRBV19 and TRBJ1-3): DGGITQSPKYLFRKEGQNVTLSCEQNLNHDAMYWYRQDPGQGLRLIYYSQIVNDFQKGDIAEGYSVSREKKESFPLTVTSAQKNPTAFYLCASRRQSSLGNTIYFGEGSWLTVV.

This clone was recorded once. The chain recombines TRBV4-1 with TRBJ1-2; D is uncertain. The CDR3 runs to 14 residues. Trimming took off 4 bases at V and 2 bases at J, with 11 bases between the two ends. Germline V gene data show CDR1 as MGHRA and CDR2 as YSYEKL. CDR3 in amino acids: CASSRITENYGYTF. The CDR3 DNA reads TGCGCCAGCAGCCGGATAACAGAAAACTATGGCTACACCTTC.

Here the CDR3 reads CASSSSASSYEQYF. CDR3 in DNA: TGCGCCAGCAGCTCCTCAGCGAGCTCCTACGAGCAGTACTTC. The rearrangement joins TRBV5-1 to TRBJ2-7; D is unclear. Germline V CDR1 and CDR2: SGHRS, YFSETQ. V shed 3 bases and J shed 0 bases, with 10 bases lying between them. This CDR3 has 14 residues. Full variable domain (missing parts from reference TRBV5-1 and TRBJ2-7): KAGVTQTPRYLIKTRGQQVTLSCSPISGHRSVSWYQQTPGQGLQFLFEYFSETQRNKGNFPGRFSGRQFSNSRSEMNVSTLELGDSALYLCASSSSASSYEQYFGPGTRLTVT.

A few counts support this clone. This chain connects TRBV27 to TRBJ2-1; perhaps TRBD1 as D (7 bases). Looked up from germline, CDR1 is MNHEY and CDR2 is SMNVEV (reference sequence). Trimming pared 5 bases from V and 4 bases from J, leaving 15 bases between. The CDR3 loop spans 15 amino acids. The CDR3 nucleotides are TGTGCCAGCAGTGCAACGGCAGGGGGGTACAATGAGCAGTTCTTC. Translated, it gives CASSATAGGYNEQFF.

In this sample, this clone turned up a few times. The genes are TRBV4-1 and TRBJ1-1, with no clear D. V was pared by 0 bases and J by 5 bases, with 10 bases between. Germline V CDR1 and CDR2: MGHRA, YSYEKL. This CDR3 contains 14 residues. CDR3 in DNA: TGCGCCAGCAGCCAAGATTCCGGGAGAACTGAAGCTTTCTTT. Amino acid sequence: CASSQDSGRTEAFF.

This sequence joins TRBV18 and TRBJ2-7; 7 nucleotides match TRBD2. There are 13 residues in the CDR3. The junction had 9 bases not matched to a gene; V was cut back by 6 bases and J by 7 bases. Germline CDR1 reads KGHSH; CDR2 reads LQKENI. This chain's CDR3 is CASSPQWGGEQYF. CDR3 in DNA: TGTGCCAGCTCCCCCCAGTGGGGGGGAGAGCAGTACTTC.

The chain links TRBV5-1 to TRBJ1-4; D is unclear. This CDR3 is built from 15 residues. Germline-derived CDR1 and CDR2 are SGHRS and YFSETQ. The ends were cut back, 0 bases at V and 3 bases at J, with 9 bases in the middle. The CDR3 spells CASSLARKPNEKLFF. The CDR3 coding sequence is TGCGCCAGCAGCTTGGCCAGGAAACCTAATGAAAAACTGTTTTTT.

The V call is TRBV27, the J call TRBJ2-7, with 7 bases aligning to TRBD1. The CDR3 totals 16 residues. Per germline, CDR1 MNHEY and CDR2 SMNVEV (reference sequence). V gave up 7 bases and J gave up 0 bases; unmatched junction bases: 12. CDR3 amino acids: CASTPRQGPFSYEQYF. The CDR3 region has the DNA TGTGCCAGCACCCCTCGACAGGGCCCCTTCTCCTACGAGCAGTACTTC.

The chain has TRBV28 and TRBJ1-2, with D possibly matching TRBD1 (5 bases). Trimming pared 2 bases from V and 4 bases from J, leaving 8 bases between. CDR1 is MDHEN, CDR2 SYDVKM, per germline. The CDR3 consists of 13 residues. The CDR3 loop reads CASSLMGLYGYTF. DNA for the CDR3: TGTGCCAGCAGTTTAATGGGGCTCTATGGCTACACCTTC.

The chain combines TRBV7-2 with TRBJ2-7, with TRBD1 as a possible D gene (6 bases). In germline, CDR1 is SGHTA, CDR2 FQGNSA. This CDR3 contains 13 residues. The V end lost 5 bases, the J end lost 6 bases, and 14 bases lay between the germline ends. As DNA, the CDR3 is TGTGCCAGCAGCCCAGGGGATGAGGGCGAGCAGTACTTC. It translates to CASSPGDEGEQYF. Using reference TRBV7-2 and TRBJ2-7 for the parts outside the CDR3, the full variable domain is GAGVSQSPSNKVTEKGKDVELRCDPISGHTALYWYRQSLGQGLEFLIYFQGNSAPDKSGLPSDRFSAERTGGSVSTLTIQRTQQEDSAVYLCASSPGDEGEQYFGPGTRLTVT.

The rearrangement joins TRBV3-1 (or the pseudogene TRBV3-2) to TRBJ1-1, with D maybe TRBD1 (5 bases). The CDR3 consists of 15 residues. V was clipped by 1 base and J by 1 base, with 10 bases between them. The germline CDR1 and CDR2 sequences are LGHDT and YNNKEL (reference sequence). Written as DNA, the CDR3 is TGTGCCAGCAGCCAAGGGAGGGGACCGAACACTGAAGCTTTCTTT. This gives the protein CASSQGRGPNTEAFF.

The rearrangement joins TRBV6-5 to TRBJ2-7; a possible D gene is TRBD1 (6 bases). Germline V gene data show CDR1 as MNHEY and CDR2 as SVGAGI. The ends were cut back, 7 bases at V and 0 bases at J, with 16 bases in the middle. The CDR3 runs to 15 residues. The CDR3 nucleotides are TGTGCCAGCAACTTACAGGGTATTGGCTCCTACGAGCAGTACTTC. Residues: CASNLQGIGSYEQYF.

The chain is built from TRBV5-1 and TRBJ1-2, with TRBD1 matching 9 bases. The CDR3 covers 15 residues. With V trimmed by 1 base and J by 7 bases, 8 bases remained unmatched. Germline lookup yields CDR1 SGHRS and CDR2 YFSETQ. The DNA of the CDR3 is TGCGCCAGCAGCTTGTCAGCGGGACAGGGTGCTGGCTACACCTTC. Translated: CASSLSAGQGAGYTF.

The V and J genes are TRBV27 and TRBJ2-2; 8 bases align to TRBD2. Germline V gene data show CDR1 as MNHEY and CDR2 as SMNVEV (reference sequence). The ends lost 3 bases at V and 5 bases at J; junction bases unmatched: 5. This CDR3 contains 15 residues. The chain's CDR3 is CASSFQRGPTGELFF. The DNA of the CDR3 is TGTGCCAGCAGTTTTCAGCGGGGGCCGACCGGGGAGCTGTTTTTT.

This chain connects TRBV18 to TRBJ2-1, with D perhaps TRBD1 (6 bases). CDR3 length: 14 amino acids. Germline V gene lookup returns CDR1 KGHSH and CDR2 LQKENI. V dropped 6 bases and J dropped 1 base, with 10 bases sitting between them. This chain's CDR3 is CASSLQGSYNEQFF. CDR3 bases: TGTGCCAGCTCTTTACAGGGTTCCTACAATGAGCAGTTCTTC. The full variable domain, its missing parts supplied by reference TRBV18 and TRBJ2-1, is NAGVMQNPRHLVRRRGQEARLRCSPMKGHSHVYWYRQLPEEGLKFMVYLQKENIIDESGMPKERFSAEFPKEGPSILRIQQVVRGDSAAYFCASSLQGSYNEQFFGPGTRLTVL.

The chain couples TRBV6-5 to TRBJ1-1; 7 bases agree with TRBD1. The CDR3 sequence is 12 residues long. V was clipped by 8 bases and J by 7 bases; unmatched bases: 7. The germline gives CDR1 MNHEY, CDR2 SVGAGI. The CDR3 is CASWKGAGEAFF. CDR3 nucleotide sequence: TGTGCCAGCTGGAAGGGGGCCGGTGAAGCTTTCTTT.

The chain employs TRBV29-1 and TRBJ2-7, with TRBD1 identical over 9 bases. Germline V gene sequence: CDR1 SQVTM, CDR2 ANQGSEA. Losses at the gene ends were 4 bases for V and 4 bases for J; bases not matched to a gene: 11. The CDR3 runs 15 residues. CDR3 sequence: CSVAYTGTGKYEQYF. The CDR3 DNA sequence: TGCAGCGTTGCTTATACCGGGACAGGGAAGTACGAGCAGTACTTC.

This chain uses TRBV2 with TRBJ1-2; TRBD1 aligns across 9 bases. From germline, CDR1 is SNHLY and CDR2 FYNNEI. The ends lost 8 bases at V and 4 bases at J; junction bases unmatched: 2. This CDR3 contains 12 residues. CDR3 sequence (DNA): TGTGCCAGCGCGACAGGGGGCTATGGCTACACCTTC. This gives the protein CASATGGYGYTF. The variable domain in full, completed from reference TRBV2 and TRBJ1-2, reads EPEVTQTPSHQVTQMGQEVILRCVPISNHLYFYWYRQILGQKVEFLVSFYNNEISEKSEIFDDQFSVERPDGSNFTLKIRSTKLEDSAMYFCASATGGYGYTFGSGTRLTVV.

The chain joins TRBV28 to TRBJ2-5, with 8 bases lining up with TRBD2. J was trimmed by 0 bases and V by 8 bases; bases with no gene match: 11. CDR1 is MDHEN and CDR2 is SYDVKM in the germline V gene. This CDR3 spans 16 amino acids. The CDR3 here is CASALGGSGDQETQYF. In DNA, the CDR3 is TGTGCCAGCGCCCTTGGAGGTAGCGGGGACCAAGAGACCCAGTACTTC.

The V call is TRBV5-5, the J call TRBJ1-1; 9 bases line up with TRBD1. There are 11 residues in the CDR3. J gave up 11 bases and V 3 bases, and 2 bases lay outside the gene matches. Germline assignment: CDR1 SGHKS and CDR2 YYEKEE (reference sequence). The CDR3 region has the DNA TGTGCCAGCAGCTGGGACAGGGAGGCTTTCTTT. Translating gives CASSWDREAFF.

This clone has just one count. The chain has TRBV2 and TRBJ1-1; 8 bases are shared with TRBD1. V dropped 7 bases and J dropped 6; count of bases not matched to a gene: 13. This CDR3 contains 15 residues. Germline-derived CDR1 and CDR2 are SNHLY and FYNNEI. CDR3 coding DNA: TGTGCCAGCATTGTTAATATGGCAGGGGGCTCTGAAGCTTTCTTT. Translation: CASIVNMAGGSEAFF.